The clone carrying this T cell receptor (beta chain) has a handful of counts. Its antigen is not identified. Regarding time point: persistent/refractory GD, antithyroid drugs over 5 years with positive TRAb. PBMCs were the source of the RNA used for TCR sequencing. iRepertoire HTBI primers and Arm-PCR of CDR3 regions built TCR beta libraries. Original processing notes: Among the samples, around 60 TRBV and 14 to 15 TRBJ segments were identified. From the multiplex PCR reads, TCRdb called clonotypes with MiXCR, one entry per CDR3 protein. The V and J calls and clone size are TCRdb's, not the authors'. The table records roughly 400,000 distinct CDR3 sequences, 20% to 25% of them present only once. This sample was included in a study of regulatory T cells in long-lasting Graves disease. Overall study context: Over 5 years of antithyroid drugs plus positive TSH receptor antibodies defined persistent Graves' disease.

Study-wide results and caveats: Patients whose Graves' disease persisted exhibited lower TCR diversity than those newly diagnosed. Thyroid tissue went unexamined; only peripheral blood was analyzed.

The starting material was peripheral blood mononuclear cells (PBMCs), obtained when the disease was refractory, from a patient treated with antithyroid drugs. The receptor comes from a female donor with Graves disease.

This chain's CDR3 is CASSWPGQGARGNIQYF. DNA of the CDR3: TGTGCCAGCAGCTGGCCGGGACAGGGGGCGCGAGGAAACATTCAGTACTTC. J is TRBJ2-4 and V is TRBV7-2; 12 bases are a match to TRBD1. There are 17 residues in the CDR3. Germline assignment: CDR1 SGHTA and CDR2 FQGNSA. Trimming took 4 bases from V and 6 from J; bases not matched to a gene: 10.